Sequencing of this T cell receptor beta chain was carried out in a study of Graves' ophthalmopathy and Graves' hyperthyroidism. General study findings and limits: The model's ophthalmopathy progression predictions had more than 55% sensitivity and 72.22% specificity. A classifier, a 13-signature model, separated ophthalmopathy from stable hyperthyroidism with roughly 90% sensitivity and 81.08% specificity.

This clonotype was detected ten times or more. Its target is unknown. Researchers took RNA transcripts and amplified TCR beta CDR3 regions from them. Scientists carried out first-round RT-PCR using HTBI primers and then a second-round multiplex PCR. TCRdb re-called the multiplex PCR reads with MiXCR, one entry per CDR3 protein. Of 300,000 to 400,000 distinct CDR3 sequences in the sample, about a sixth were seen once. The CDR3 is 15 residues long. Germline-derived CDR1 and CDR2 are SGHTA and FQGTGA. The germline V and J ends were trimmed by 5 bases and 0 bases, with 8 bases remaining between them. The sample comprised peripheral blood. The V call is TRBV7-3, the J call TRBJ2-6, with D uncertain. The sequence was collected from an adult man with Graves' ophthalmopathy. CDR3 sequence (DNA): TGTGCCAGCAGCACGGGCCGCTCTGGGGCCAACGTCCTGACTTTC. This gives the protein CASSTGRSGANVLTF.